Sequencing of this T cell receptor (beta chain) was carried out in a study of T cell clones after liver transplantation. Looking at the study overall: Samples came pre-transplant, pre-randomization before withdrawal, and post-randomization after withdrawal ended.

Assay used: immunoSEQ multiplex PCR; TCRdb lists only in-frame clones, some missing. The repertoire holds around 100,000 clones, with around 84% as singletons. V was clipped by 5 bases and J by 10 bases; unmatched bases: 11. CDR1 and CDR2 (germline): SGHAT, FQNNGV. The CDR3 consists of 15 residues. The receptor was derived from a human patient who received a liver transplant. Some T cells may originate from the graft donor. The chain links TRBV11-2 to TRBJ1-6; 7 bases map to TRBD1. The sample consisted of CD4+ T cells from blood, taken approximately 45 months after liver transplant. This CDR3 is CASSPVTGEGSPLHF. The CDR3 coding sequence is TGTGCCAGCAGCCCGGTCACAGGGGAAGGATCACCCCTCCACTTT.